A selection of T cell receptor beta chains follows, all from one sample in a study of identical twins. TCRdb called the 5' RACE reads again in MiXCR, with one record for every CDR3 protein. The sample has about 810,000 distinct CDR3 sequences; around 12% are singletons. This sample also appeared in a second study, on yellow fever vaccine responses in identical twins.

Sequences were obtained from PBMCs. Source of these receptors: a young woman in good health. CDR3s include the opening cysteine and the closing phenylalanine or tryptophan. Fields, in order: clone size, V gene, D gene, J gene, CDR3 length, CDR3 DNA, CDR3 protein. The D gene is left open where the match is weak. Not every row has a clone size; where given, it reads once, few, many or a size class.

>few|TRBV3-1|TRBD2|TRBJ2-2|15
TGTGCCAGCAGCACCCGACTAGCGGGGACCGGGGAGCTGTTTTTT
CASSTRLAGTGELFF
>NA|TRBV2|NA|TRBJ2-5|12
TGTGCCTTCGGGCTGGTAGGAGAGACCCAGTACTTC
CAFGLVGETQYF
>many|TRBV5-1|TRBD2|TRBJ2-2|15
TGCGCCAGCAGCTTCGCTAGCGGAAACACCGGGGAGCTGTTTTTT
CASSFASGNTGELFF
>NA|TRBV7-3|NA|TRBJ2-1|16
TGTGCCAGCAGCTTAACTGAACCACTCGCCTACAATGAGCAGTTCTTC
CASSLTEPLAYNEQFF
>many|TRBV5-1|TRBD2|TRBJ2-1|16
TGCGCCAGCAGCTTGGCCGCGGCTAGCGGTTACAATGAGCAGTTCTTC
CASSLAAASGYNEQFF
>few|TRBV6-5|TRBD2|TRBJ2-1|16
TGTGCCAGCAGTTACCAGCCGGGAGGGTCCTACAATGAGCAGTTCTTC
CASSYQPGGSYNEQFF
>NA|TRBV11-3|TRBD1|TRBJ2-1|13
TGTGCCAGCAGCGCGACAGGGTGGAATGAGCAGTTCTTC
CASSATGWNEQFF
>many|TRBV10-3|TRBD2|TRBJ2-7|14
TGTGCCATCAGAAGGACTAGCGACTCCTACGAGCAGTACTTC
CAIRRTSDSYEQYF
>NA|TRBV27|NA|TRBJ1-6|12
TGTGCCAGCGGTCGGGGGAATTCACCCCTCCACTTT
CASGRGNSPLHF
>NA|TRBV5-3|NA|TRBJ2-7|14
TGTGCCATGGGCTCGGGGCTCTTCTCCTACGAGCAGTACTTC
CAMGSGLFSYEQYF
>NA|TRBV6-1|NA|TRBJ1-3|16
TGTGCCAGCAATCCGTCCGGGACCGCTTCTGGAAACACCATATATTTT
CASNPSGTASGNTIYF
>NA|TRBV24-1|TRBD1|TRBJ1-2|14
TGTGCCACCTCTGAGACAGGGGTTGTATATGGCTACACCTTC
CATSETGVVYGYTF
>NA|TRBV5-5|NA|TRBJ1-1|14
TGTGCCAGCAGCGCCCCGGGGCCCCACGCTGAAGCTTTCTTT
CASSAPGPHAEAFF
>NA|TRBV7-9|NA|TRBJ1-5|14
TGTGCCAGCAGCCTAAACGAGGGGAATCAGCCCCAGCATTTT
CASSLNEGNQPQHF
>NA|TRBV13|NA|TRBJ2-5|14
TGTGCCAGCAGCTTAGAACCCCAGGGAGAGACCCAGTACTTC
CASSLEPQGETQYF
>many|TRBV12-3/TRBV12-4|NA|TRBJ2-1|14
TGTGCCAGCAGTTTAGCACTTTCCTACAATGAGCAGTTCTTC
CASSLALSYNEQFF
>NA|TRBV5-4|TRBD2|TRBJ2-1|16
TGTGCCAGCAGCCTTAGACGGTGGACTAGAGACAATGAGCAGTTCTTC
CASSLRRWTRDNEQFF
>few|TRBV7-9|NA|TRBJ1-1|13
TGTGCCAGCAGCGACCGGGGGGCCACTGAAGCTTTCTTT
CASSDRGATEAFF
>NA|TRBV20-1|NA|TRBJ1-3|12
TGCAGTGCTAATCCGAGAGGAAACACCATATATTTT
CSANPRGNTIYF
>many|TRBV4-1|TRBD1|TRBJ1-4|14
TGCGCCAGCAGCCTTCGGACAGGAGGAGAAAAACTGTTTTTT
CASSLRTGGEKLFF
>NA|TRBV9|NA|TRBJ2-6|24
TGTGCCAGCAGCGTAGGAGGACCCTCGACCTTGGACATACCAATAAGCTCTGGGGCCAACGTCCTGACTTTC
CASSVGGPSTLDIPISSGANVLTF
>few|TRBV10-3|NA|TRBJ1-2|15
TGTGCCATCAGGAGAGGCCCGACAGATAACTATGGCTACACCTTC
CAIRRGPTDNYGYTF
>few|TRBV15|TRBD2|TRBJ2-4|16
TGTGCCACCAGCAGAGATCAGGCGGGAGCGAAAAACATTCAGTACTTC
CATSRDQAGAKNIQYF
>few|TRBV20-1|NA|TRBJ2-1|16
TGCAGTGCTAGAAACCCCGGACTCCCGGTTTTGAGTGAGCAGTTCTTC
CSARNPGLPVLSEQFF
>few|TRBV5-1|TRBD2|TRBJ2-1|15
TGCGCCAGCAAAGCGGGAGACCCCTCCTACAATGAGCAGTTCTTC
CASKAGDPSYNEQFF
>many|TRBV7-6|NA|TRBJ2-4|15
TGTGCCAGCAGCTCAACCCCGGGGTTCAAAAACATTCAGTACTTC
CASSSTPGFKNIQYF
>many|TRBV15|TRBD1|TRBJ2-1|15
TGTGCCACCAGCGGTCCAGGGGGCTCCTACAATGAGCAGTTCTTC
CATSGPGGSYNEQFF
>NA|TRBV24-1|TRBD2|TRBJ2-1|19
TGTGCCACCAGTGATTTGAGAGGAGTAGCGGGAGAATTAAGCAATGAGCAGTTCTTC
CATSDLRGVAGELSNEQFF
>few|TRBV11-2|NA|TRBJ2-5|16
TGTGCCAGCAGCTTATTCCGGGGGTCATTCGGAGAGACCCAGTACTTC
CASSLFRGSFGETQYF
>NA|TRBV4-1|TRBD2|TRBJ2-1|19
TGCGCCAGCAGCCAAATAATGAGGAGCCTAGCGGGAGATATCAATGAGCAGTTCTTC
CASSQIMRSLAGDINEQFF
>NA|TRBV24-1|TRBD2|TRBJ2-2|15
TGTGCCACCTCTGGTGTGCGGGAGGGAACCGGGGAGCTGTTTTTT
CATSGVREGTGELFF
>many|TRBV4-1|TRBD1|TRBJ2-7|12
TGCGCCAGCAGCCGAGACAGGGCCGAGCAGTACTTC
CASSRDRAEQYF
>NA|TRBV9|TRBD2|TRBJ2-1|16
TGTGCCAGCAGCGTAGCCTCTAGCGGGAGCCACAATGAGCAGTTCTTC
CASSVASSGSHNEQFF
>NA|TRBV14|TRBD2|TRBJ2-5|17
TGTGCCAGCAGCCGAGGAACTAGCGGGACCATCCAAGAGACCCAGTACTTC
CASSRGTSGTIQETQYF
>NA|TRBV7-8|NA|TRBJ2-5|16
TGTGCCAGCAGCTTAGCGCCAGGTTCCGGACAAGAGACCCAGTACTTC
CASSLAPGSGQETQYF
>NA|TRBV25-1|NA|TRBJ2-7|14
TGTGCCAGCAGTGAATACAGGGGAACGTACGAGCAGTACTTC
CASSEYRGTYEQYF
>NA|TRBV5-5|NA|TRBJ2-2|16
TGTGCCAGCAGCTTATCCACAGGGTCTTACACCGGGGAGCTGTTTTTT
CASSLSTGSYTGELFF
>few|TRBV12-3/TRBV12-4|TRBD1|TRBJ1-5|15
TGTGCCAGCAGTGGTGGACAGGGTCTTGATCAGCCCCAGCATTTT
CASSGGQGLDQPQHF
>NA|TRBV29-1|NA|TRBJ2-2|13
TGCAGCGGGGGTTGGCTGGGCACCGGGGAGCTGTTTTTT
CSGGWLGTGELFF
>NA|TRBV27|NA|TRBJ2-7|14
TGTGCCAGCAGCAGGGACGCCACCCCCTACGAGCAGTACTTC
CASSRDATPYEQYF
>NA|TRBV7-6|TRBD2|TRBJ2-1|16
TGTGCCAGCAGCCCACTAGCGGGAGTTGGCTACAATGAGCAGTTCTTC
CASSPLAGVGYNEQFF
>NA|TRBV4-1|TRBD1|TRBJ2-1|17
TGCGCCAGCAGCACACACCCACAGGGGACGCCATACGGTGAGCAGTTCTTC
CASSTHPQGTPYGEQFF
>few|TRBV19|NA|TRBJ2-2|13
TGTGCCAGTAGTAATGGCTTTACCGGGGAGCTGTTTTTT
CASSNGFTGELFF
>many|TRBV2|TRBD1|TRBJ2-7|12
TGTGCCAGCACGGGACAGGATTACGAGCAGTACTTC
CASTGQDYEQYF
>NA|TRBV5-1|NA|TRBJ2-1|15
TGCGCCAGCAGCTTGTCAGGCGGCCAAGAGAGTGAGCAGTTCTTC
CASSLSGGQESEQFF
>NA|TRBV5-1|NA|TRBJ2-4|15
TGCGCCAGCAAAGAAGGAGCACCAGCCAAAAACATTCAGTACTTC
CASKEGAPAKNIQYF
>few|TRBV4-1|TRBD1|TRBJ1-2|14
TGCGCCAGCAGCCAAGTTACAGGGGATTCTGGCTACACCTTC
CASSQVTGDSGYTF
>few|TRBV5-4|NA|TRBJ2-1|11
TGTGCCAGCAGCGGGGACGCTCAGCAGTTCTTC
CASSGDAQQFF
>few|TRBV12-2|NA|TRBJ2-7|13
TGTGCAAGTCGCTTAGGGACAGCTTTCGAGCAGTACTTC
CASRLGTAFEQYF
>few|TRBV2|NA|TRBJ2-1|12
TGTGCCAGCAGTGAAGGAGTGGGTGAGCAGTTCTTC
CASSEGVGEQFF
>NA|TRBV4-2|TRBD2|TRBJ2-7|17
TGTGCCAGCAGCCAAGAATCGGGGACTAGCGGCTACTACGAGCAGTACTTC
CASSQESGTSGYYEQYF
>NA|TRBV5-1|TRBD1|TRBJ1-6|14
TGCGCCAGCAGCTCAACAGGGGCAAGGTCACCCCTCCACTTT
CASSSTGARSPLHF
>many|TRBV12-3/TRBV12-4|NA|TRBJ2-3|15
TGTGCCAGCAGCGCTCTGGGCGCAGGGGCAGATACGCAGTATTTT
CASSALGAGADTQYF
>NA|TRBV6-1|TRBD1|TRBJ1-2|14
TGTGCCAGCAGGGAGACAGGGGGCACGAATGGCTACACCTTC
CASRETGGTNGYTF
>few|TRBV4-2|NA|TRBJ2-1|16
TGTGCCAGCAGCAAGCGGACAGAGAGCTCCTACAATGAGCAGTTCTTC
CASSKRTESSYNEQFF
>NA|TRBV27|NA|TRBJ2-4|15
TGTGCCAGCAGTCTCGGAGGGACGGGTAAAAACATTCAGTACTTC
CASSLGGTGKNIQYF
>NA|TRBV12-3/TRBV12-4|NA|TRBJ2-6|15
TGTGCCAGCAGTACCACAAGGGCTGGGGCCAACGTCCTGACTTTC
CASSTTRAGANVLTF
>NA|TRBV20-1|TRBD2|TRBJ2-1|15
TGCAGTGCTAGAGATTCTAGCGGGAACATCAATGAGCAGTTCTTC
CSARDSSGNINEQFF
>many|TRBV12-3/TRBV12-4|NA|TRBJ2-2|15
TGTGCCAGCAGTTTAGGGGGGGCTCGCACCGGGGAGCTGTTTTTT
CASSLGGARTGELFF